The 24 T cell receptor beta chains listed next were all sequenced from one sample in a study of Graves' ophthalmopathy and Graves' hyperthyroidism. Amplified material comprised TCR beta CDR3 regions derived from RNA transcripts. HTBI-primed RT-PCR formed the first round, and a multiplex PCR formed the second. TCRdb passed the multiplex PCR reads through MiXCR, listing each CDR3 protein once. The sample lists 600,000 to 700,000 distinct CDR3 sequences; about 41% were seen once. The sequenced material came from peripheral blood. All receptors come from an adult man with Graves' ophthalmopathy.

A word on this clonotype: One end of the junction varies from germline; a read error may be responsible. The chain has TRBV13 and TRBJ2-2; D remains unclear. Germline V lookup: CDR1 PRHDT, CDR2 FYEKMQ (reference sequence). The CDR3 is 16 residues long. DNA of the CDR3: TGCGCCAGCAGGAAGGGCCCCCTCTCGAACACCGGGGAGCTGTTTTTT. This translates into CASRKGPLSNTGELFF.

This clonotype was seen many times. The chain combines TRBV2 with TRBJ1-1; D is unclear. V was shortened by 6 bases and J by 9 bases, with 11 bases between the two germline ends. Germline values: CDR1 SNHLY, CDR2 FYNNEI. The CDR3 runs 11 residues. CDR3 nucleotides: TGTGCCAGCAGGGACGGATGGCAAGCTTTCTTT. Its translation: CASRDGWQAFF.

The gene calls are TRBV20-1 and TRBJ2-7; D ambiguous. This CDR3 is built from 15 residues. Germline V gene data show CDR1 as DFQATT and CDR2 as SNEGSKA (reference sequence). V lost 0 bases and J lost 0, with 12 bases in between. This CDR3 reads CSARELVGYSYEQYF. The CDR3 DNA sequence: TGCAGTGCTAGAGAACTGGTCGGTTACTCCTACGAGCAGTACTTC.

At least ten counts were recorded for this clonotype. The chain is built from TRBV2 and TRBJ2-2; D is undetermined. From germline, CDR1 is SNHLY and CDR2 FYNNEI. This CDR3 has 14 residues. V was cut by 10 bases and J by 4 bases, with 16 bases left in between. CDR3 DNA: TGTGCCACCAAGACTGCTTCCCTCACCGGGGAGCTGTTTTTT. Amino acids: CATKTASLTGELFF. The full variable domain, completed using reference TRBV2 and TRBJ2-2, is EPEVTQTPSHQVTQMGQEVILRCVPISNHLYFYWYRQILGQKVEFLVSFYNNEISEKSEIFDDQFSVERPDGSNFTLKIRSTKLEDSAMYFCATKTASLTGELFFGEGSRLTVL.

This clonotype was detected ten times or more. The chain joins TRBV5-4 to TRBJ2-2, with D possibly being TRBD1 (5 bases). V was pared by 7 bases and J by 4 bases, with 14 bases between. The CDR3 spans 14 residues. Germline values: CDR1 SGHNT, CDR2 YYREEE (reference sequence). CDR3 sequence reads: CASGASRATGELFF. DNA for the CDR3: TGTGCCAGCGGCGCCTCCAGGGCCACCGGGGAGCTGTTTTTT.

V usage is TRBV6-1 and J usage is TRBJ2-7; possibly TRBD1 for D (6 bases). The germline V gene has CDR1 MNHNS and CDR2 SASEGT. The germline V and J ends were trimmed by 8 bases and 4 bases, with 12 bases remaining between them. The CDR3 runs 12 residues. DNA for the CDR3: TGTGCCAGCCGGAATCAGGGGTACGAGCAGTACTTC. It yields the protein CASRNQGYEQYF.

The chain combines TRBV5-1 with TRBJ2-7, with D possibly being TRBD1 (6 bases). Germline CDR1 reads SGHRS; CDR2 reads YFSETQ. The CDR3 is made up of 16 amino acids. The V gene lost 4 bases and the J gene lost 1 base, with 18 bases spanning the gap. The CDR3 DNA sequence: TGCGCCAGCAGCGTTGGGTTCAGGGGACCTTCCTACGAGCAGTACTTC. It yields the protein CASSVGFRGPSYEQYF.

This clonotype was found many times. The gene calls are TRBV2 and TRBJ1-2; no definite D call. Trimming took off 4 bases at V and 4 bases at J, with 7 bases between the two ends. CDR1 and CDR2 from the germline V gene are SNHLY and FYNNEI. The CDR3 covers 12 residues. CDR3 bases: TGTGCCAGCAGTGTAATCGTCTATGGCTACACCTTC. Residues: CASSVIVYGYTF.

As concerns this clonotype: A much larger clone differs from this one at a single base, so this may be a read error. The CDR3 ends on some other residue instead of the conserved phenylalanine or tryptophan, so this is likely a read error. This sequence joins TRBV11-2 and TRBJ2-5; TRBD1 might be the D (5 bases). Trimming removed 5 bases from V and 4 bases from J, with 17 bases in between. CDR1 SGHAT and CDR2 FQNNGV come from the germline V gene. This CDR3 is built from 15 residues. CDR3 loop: CASSPLSGRGETQYC. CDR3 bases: TGTGCCAGCAGCCCCCTCTCAGGGCGAGGAGAGACCCAGTACTGC.

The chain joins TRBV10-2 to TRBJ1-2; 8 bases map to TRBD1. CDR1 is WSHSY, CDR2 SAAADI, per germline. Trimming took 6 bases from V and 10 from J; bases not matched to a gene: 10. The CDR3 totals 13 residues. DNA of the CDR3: TGCGCCAGCAGCGCGGACAGGGAAAGAAACTACACCTTC. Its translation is CASSADRERNYTF.

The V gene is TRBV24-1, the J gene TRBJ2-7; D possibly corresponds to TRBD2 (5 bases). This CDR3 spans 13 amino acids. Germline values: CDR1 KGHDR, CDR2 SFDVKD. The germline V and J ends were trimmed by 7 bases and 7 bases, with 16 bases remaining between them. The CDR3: CATSSRAYNEQYF. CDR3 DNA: TGTGCCACCAGCTCGAGGGCATACAATGAGCAGTACTTC.

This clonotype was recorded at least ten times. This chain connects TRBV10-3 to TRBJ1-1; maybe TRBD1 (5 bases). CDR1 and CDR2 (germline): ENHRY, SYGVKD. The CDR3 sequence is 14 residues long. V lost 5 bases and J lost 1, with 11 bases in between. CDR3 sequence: CAISWGRENTEAFF. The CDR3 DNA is TGTGCCATCAGTTGGGGACGGGAGAACACTGAAGCTTTCTTT.

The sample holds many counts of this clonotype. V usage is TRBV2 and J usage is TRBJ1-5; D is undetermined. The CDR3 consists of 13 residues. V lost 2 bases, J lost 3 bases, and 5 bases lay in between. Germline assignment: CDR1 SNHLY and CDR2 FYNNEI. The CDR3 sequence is CASSEQHNQPQHF. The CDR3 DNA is TGTGCCAGCAGTGAACAACACAATCAGCCCCAGCATTTT. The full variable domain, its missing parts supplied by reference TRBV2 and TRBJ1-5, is EPEVTQTPSHQVTQMGQEVILRCVPISNHLYFYWYRQILGQKVEFLVSFYNNEISEKSEIFDDQFSVERPDGSNFTLKIRSTKLEDSAMYFCASSEQHNQPQHFGDGTRLSIL.

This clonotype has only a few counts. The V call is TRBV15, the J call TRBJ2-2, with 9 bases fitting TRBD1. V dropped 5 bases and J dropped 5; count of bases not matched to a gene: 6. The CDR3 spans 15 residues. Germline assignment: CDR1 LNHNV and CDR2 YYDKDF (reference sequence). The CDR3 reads CATSPDRGGTGELFF. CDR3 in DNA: TGTGCCACCAGCCCCGACAGGGGGGGAACCGGGGAGCTGTTTTTT. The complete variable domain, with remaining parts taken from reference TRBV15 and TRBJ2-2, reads DAMVIQNPRYQVTQFGKPVTLSCSQTLNHNVMYWYQQKSSQAPKLLFHYYDKDFNNEADTPDNFQSRRPNTSFCFLDIRSPGLGDTAMYLCATSPDRGGTGELFFGEGSRLTVL.

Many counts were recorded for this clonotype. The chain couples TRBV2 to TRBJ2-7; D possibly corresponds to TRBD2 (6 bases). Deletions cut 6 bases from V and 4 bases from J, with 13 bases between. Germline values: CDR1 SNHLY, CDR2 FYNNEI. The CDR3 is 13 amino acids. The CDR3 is CASSAPGDYEQYF. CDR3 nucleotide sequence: TGTGCCAGCAGCGCTCCGGGGGATTACGAGCAGTACTTC.

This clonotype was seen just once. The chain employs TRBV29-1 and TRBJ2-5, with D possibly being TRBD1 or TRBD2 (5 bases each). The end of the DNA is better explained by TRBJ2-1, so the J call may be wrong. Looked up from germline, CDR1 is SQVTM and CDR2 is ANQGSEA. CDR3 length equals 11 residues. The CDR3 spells CSVEGREWQFF. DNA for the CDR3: TGCAGCGTTGAGGGCAGGGAGTGGCAGTTCTTC.

CDR3 bases: TGTGCCAGCAGTGTTTGGGGGGTAGAGACCCAGTACTTC. Residues: CASSVWGVETQYF. The chain links TRBV2 to TRBJ2-5; maybe TRBD2 (6 bases). This CDR3 has 13 amino acids. Trimming stripped 4 bases from V and 4 bases from J, with 10 bases between. Germline loops: CDR1 SNHLY, CDR2 FYNNEI.

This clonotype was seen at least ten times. CDR3 sequence reads: CASSQEMASHTEAFF. The CDR3, as DNA: TGTGCCAGCAGCCAAGAAATGGCGTCACACACTGAAGCTTTCTTT. The chain has TRBV4-2 and TRBJ1-1; no definite D call. The V gene lost 0 bases and the J gene lost 3 bases, with 11 bases spanning the gap. The length of the CDR3 is 15 residues. Germline-derived CDR1 and CDR2 are LGHNA and YNFKEQ.

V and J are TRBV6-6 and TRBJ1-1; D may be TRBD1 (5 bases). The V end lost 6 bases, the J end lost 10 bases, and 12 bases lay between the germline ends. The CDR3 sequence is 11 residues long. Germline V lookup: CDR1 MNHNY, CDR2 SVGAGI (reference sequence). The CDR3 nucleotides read TGTGCCAGCAGAGCAGCCGGGACAGCTTTCTTT. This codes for CASRAAGTAFF.

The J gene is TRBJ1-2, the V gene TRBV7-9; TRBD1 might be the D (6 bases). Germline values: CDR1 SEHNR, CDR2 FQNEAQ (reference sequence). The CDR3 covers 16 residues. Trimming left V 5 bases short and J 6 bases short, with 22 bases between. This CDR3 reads CASSPLPPQGKDGYTF. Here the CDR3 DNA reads TGTGCCAGCAGCCCTCTCCCCCCACAGGGTAAAGATGGCTACACCTTC.

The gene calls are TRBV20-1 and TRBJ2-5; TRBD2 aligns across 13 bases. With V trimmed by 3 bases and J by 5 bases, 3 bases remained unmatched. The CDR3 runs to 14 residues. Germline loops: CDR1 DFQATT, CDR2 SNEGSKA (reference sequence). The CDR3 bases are TGCAGTGCTAGCGAGACTAGCGGGAGGGAGACCCAGTACTTC. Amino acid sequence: CSASETSGRETQYF.

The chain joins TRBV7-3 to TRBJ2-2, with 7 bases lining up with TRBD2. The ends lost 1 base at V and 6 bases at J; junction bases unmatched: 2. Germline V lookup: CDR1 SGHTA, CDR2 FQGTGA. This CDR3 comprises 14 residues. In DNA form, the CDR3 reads TGTGCCAGCAGCTTAAGCGCGGGAGCCGGGGAGCTGTTTTTT. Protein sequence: CASSLSAGAGELFF. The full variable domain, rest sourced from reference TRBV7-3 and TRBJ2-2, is GAGVSQTPSNKVTEKGKYVELRCDPISGHTALYWYRQSLGQGPEFLIYFQGTGAADDSGLPNDRFFAVRPEGSVSTLKIQRTERGDSAVYLCASSLSAGAGELFFGEGSRLTVL.

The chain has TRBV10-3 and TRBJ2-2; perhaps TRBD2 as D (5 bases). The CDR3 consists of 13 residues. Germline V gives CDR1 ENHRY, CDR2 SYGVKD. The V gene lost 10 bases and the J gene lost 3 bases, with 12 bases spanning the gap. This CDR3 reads CASIAGDTGELFF. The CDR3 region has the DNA TGTGCCAGCATCGCCGGGGACACCGGGGAGCTGTTTTTT.

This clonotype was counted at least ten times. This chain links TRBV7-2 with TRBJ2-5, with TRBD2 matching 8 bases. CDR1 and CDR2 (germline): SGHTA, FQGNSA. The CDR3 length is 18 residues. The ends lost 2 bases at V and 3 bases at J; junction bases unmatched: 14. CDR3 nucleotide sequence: TGTGCCAGCAGCTTAATGACGCGACTAGCGCGAATGGAAGAGACCCAGTACTTC. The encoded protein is CASSLMTRLARMEETQYF. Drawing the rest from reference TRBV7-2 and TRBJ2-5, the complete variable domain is GAGVSQSPSNKVTEKGKDVELRCDPISGHTALYWYRQSLGQGLEFLIYFQGNSAPDKSGLPSDRFSAERTGGSVSTLTIQRTQQEDSAVYLCASSLMTRLARMEETQYFGPGTRLLVL.